What follows describes a single T cell receptor beta chain. Its antigen is undetermined. The treatment: some 20 received Ad26.COV2.S at low or high dose, single or two shots; roughly 5 received placebo; per-sample allocation not given. Sampling occurred on day 63 after the first vaccine or placebo injection. An adult donor aged 18-55 years was enrolled in Boston. This vaccine is an Ad26 vector that expresses the Wuhan-strain SARS-CoV-2 spike. Generated by immunoSEQ multiplex PCR, the TCRdb table keeps only in-frame clones and is missing some. The repertoire has a few hundred thousand clones, around four fifths of them found once; the top ten carry 7.4%. This entry comes from a study of Ad26.COV2.S vaccination and SARS-CoV-2 variants. Study as a whole: Once or twice, 56 days apart, Ad26.COV2.S was delivered intramuscularly.

Overall study findings and caveats: Higher spike-specific TCR breadth was found in vaccine recipients than in placebo recipients.

V shed 2 bases and J shed 0 bases, with 8 bases lying between them. The CDR3 extends over 14 amino acids. Germline V CDR1 and CDR2: SGHNT, YYREEE (reference sequence). This chain connects TRBV5-4 to TRBJ1-1; D might be TRBD1 (6 bases). This TCR came from a person between 18 and 65 years old who received the Ad26.COV2.S COVID-19 vaccine or a placebo. Sequenced here: peripheral blood, sampled in a trial of Ad26.COV2.S vaccine versus placebo. The DNA for the CDR3 is TGTGCCAGCAGCTTCAGACAGGTGAACACTGAAGCTTTCTTT. It specifies CASSFRQVNTEAFF. Full variable domain (rest looked up from reference TRBV5-4 and TRBJ1-1): ETGVTQSPTHLIKTRGQQVTLRCSSQSGHNTVSWYQQALGQGPQFIFQYYREEENGRGNFPPRFSGLQFPNYSSELNVNALELDDSALYLCASSFRQVNTEAFFGQGTRLTVV.